These 28 T cell receptor beta chains share one sample of origin, sequenced in a study of type 1 and type 2 diabetes patients (TCRdb year 2016). The instrument was an Illumina MiSeq. For TCRbeta CDR3 amplification, the template was genomic DNA taken from the sorted T cell subsets. The TCRbeta CDR3 region was amplified by multiplex PCR using 30 forward and 13 reverse primers. TCRdb cleaned the public reads at Q25 with fastp, built clones with MiXCR and kept in-frame beta chains. Merged by CDR3 protein, the rows form single entries marked with the most common genes and DNA. In all, the sample holds about 250,000 distinct CDR3 sequences, and roughly 48% of those were seen once. Of the sample, around 13% falls within the top ten clones. Material: peripheral blood mononuclear cells (PBMCs). The receptors originated from a man younger than 30 with type 2 diabetes.

V is TRBV28 and J is TRBJ1-5, with D possibly TRBD1 on 6 matching bases. There are 14 residues in the CDR3. The germline CDR1 and CDR2 sequences are MDHEN and SYDVKM. Trimming shortened V by 6 bases and J by 1 base, and 10 bases separated the two germline ends. The CDR3, as DNA: TGTGCCAGCAGAGGGGGATGGAGCAATCAGCCCCAGCATTTT. Amino acids: CASRGGWSNQPQHF.

The V and J genes are TRBV5-1 and TRBJ1-1; D gene ambiguous. The V end lost 5 bases, the J end lost 6 bases, and 8 bases lay between the germline ends. The length of the CDR3 is 11 residues. Germline assignment: CDR1 SGHRS and CDR2 YFSETQ. The CDR3, as DNA: TGCGCCAGCAGGGGCAGCTCTGAAGCTTTCTTT. Encoded protein: CASRGSSEAFF.

The chain combines TRBV12-3 or TRBV12-4 with TRBJ2-7; D perhaps matches TRBD1 (6 bases). The CDR3 sequence is 14 residues long. V was shortened by 0 bases and J by 3 bases, with 9 bases between the two germline ends. CDR3 nucleotide sequence: TGTGCCAGCAGTTTAGCTAACAGGGTCTACGAGCAGTACTTC. This encodes CASSLANRVYEQYF.

This clonotype has a handful of counts. The genes are TRBV7-2 and TRBJ2-3; D tentatively reads TRBD1 or TRBD2 (6 bases each). Trimming removed 3 bases at V and 0 bases at J, with 10 bases between. This CDR3 spans 15 amino acids. Germline V gene sequence: CDR1 SGHTA, CDR2 FQGNSA. The CDR3 DNA is TGTGCCAGCAGCTTGAGGGGGGAAAGCACAGATACGCAGTATTTT. It yields the protein CASSLRGESTDTQYF.

CDR3 region: CASMDRGGDTQYF. Here the CDR3 DNA reads TGTGCCAGCATGGACAGAGGTGGGGATACGCAGTATTTT. The gene calls are TRBV28 and TRBJ2-3; D is perhaps TRBD1 (6 bases). The CDR3 loop spans 13 amino acids. CDR1 is MDHEN, CDR2 SYDVKM, per germline. Trimming left V 7 bases short and J 6 bases short, with 14 bases between.

V gene TRBV20-1 combines with J gene TRBJ1-2; D may be TRBD1 (6 bases). The germline V gene encodes CDR1 DFQATT and CDR2 SNEGSKA (reference sequence). V was clipped by 6 bases and J by 1 base, with 15 bases between them. The CDR3 length is 14 residues. CDR3 loop: CSAGQRISNYGYTF. The DNA for the CDR3 is TGCAGTGCCGGACAGAGAATCAGTAACTATGGCTACACCTTC.

V usage is TRBV12-3 or TRBV12-4 and J usage is TRBJ1-5; the match to TRBD1 covers 7 bases. V lost 2 bases, J lost 2 bases, and 3 bases stayed unmatched. This CDR3 spans 15 amino acids. CDR3 residues: CASSLTGVGNQPQHF. CDR3 DNA sequence: TGTGCCAGCAGTTTAACAGGGGTCGGCAATCAGCCCCAGCATTTT.

This rearrangement joins TRBV2 to TRBJ1-6; D is ambiguous. The CDR3 is 12 residues long. V was trimmed by 1 base and J by 10 bases, leaving 5 bases between them. Germline V gene lookup returns CDR1 SNHLY and CDR2 FYNNEI. The CDR3 DNA reads as TGTGCCAGCAGTGAAGACCACTCACCCCTCCACTTT. Encoded protein: CASSEDHSPLHF. The full variable domain, completed using reference TRBV2 and TRBJ1-6, is EPEVTQTPSHQVTQMGQEVILRCVPISNHLYFYWYRQILGQKVEFLVSFYNNEISEKSEIFDDQFSVERPDGSNFTLKIRSTKLEDSAMYFCASSEDHSPLHFGNGTRLTVT.

Turning to this clonotype: The conserved closing phenylalanine or tryptophan is absent in this CDR3, likely reflecting a read error. The V and J genes are TRBV20-1 and TRBJ1-2, with 8 bases matching TRBD1. Trimming at V came to 2 bases and at J to 4 bases, leaving 6 bases not matched to a gene. Germline values: CDR1 DFQATT, CDR2 SNEGSKA (reference sequence). The CDR3 covers 14 residues. CDR3 region: CSARTGTGGYGYTS. CDR3 DNA sequence: TGCAGTGCTAGAACCGGGACAGGAGGCTATGGCTACACCTCC.

The rearrangement links TRBV13 to TRBJ2-2; 8 bases are a match to TRBD1. Germline loops: CDR1 PRHDT, CDR2 FYEKMQ (reference sequence). The CDR3 extends over 16 amino acids. The junction had 4 bases not matched to a gene; V was cut back by 4 bases and J by 0 bases. CDR3 protein: CASSWTGIPNTGELFF. The CDR3 coding sequence is TGTGCCAGCAGCTGGACAGGGATACCGAACACCGGGGAGCTGTTTTTT.

This clonotype was counted a few times. The V and J genes are TRBV30 and TRBJ2-7; 7 bases are a match to TRBD2. J lost 7 bases, V lost 4 bases, and 7 bases had no gene match. The CDR3 extends over 12 amino acids. CDR1 and CDR2 (germline): GTSNPN, SVGIG (reference sequence). The CDR3 region is CAWIAGAGEQYF. Here the CDR3 DNA reads TGTGCCTGGATTGCGGGAGCGGGGGAGCAGTACTTC.

Concerning this clonotype: The junction does not match germline at one end; this may be a read error. V is TRBV7-2 and J is TRBJ2-2; 8 positions agree with TRBD2. CDR3 length: 15 amino acids. CDR1 and CDR2 from the germline V gene are SGHTA and FQGNSA. The DNA for the CDR3 is TGTGCCAGCAGCCGGGGGGGAGGGAACACCGGGGAGCTGTTCTTT. Amino acid sequence: CASSRGGGNTGELFF.

V gene TRBV19 combines with J gene TRBJ2-1; D ambiguous. The CDR3 length is 17 residues. Germline V gene data show CDR1 as LNHDA and CDR2 as SQIVND (reference sequence). Trimming removed 7 bases from V and 0 bases from J, with 19 bases in between. This CDR3 reads CASTKNSRLSSYNEQFF. CDR3 nucleotide sequence: TGTGCCAGTACTAAGAACTCTCGTCTTAGCTCCTACAATGAGCAGTTCTTC. The full variable domain, in which reference TRBV19 and TRBJ2-1 provide the parts outside the CDR3, is DGGITQSPKYLFRKEGQNVTLSCEQNLNHDAMYWYRQDPGQGLRLIYYSQIVNDFQKGDIAEGYSVSREKKESFPLTVTSAQKNPTAFYLCASTKNSRLSSYNEQFFGPGTRLTVL.

The chain carries TRBV27 and TRBJ2-7; possible D gene TRBD2, 6 bases. V lost 4 bases to trimming and J lost 5 bases, with 12 bases between them. The CDR3 sequence is 13 residues long. The germline gives CDR1 MNHEY, CDR2 SMNVEV (reference sequence). CDR3 coding DNA: TGTGCCAGCAGTTCCCTTAGCGGAAACGAGCAGTACTTC. Translation gives CASSSLSGNEQYF.

The genes are TRBV5-1 and TRBJ2-7; unclear D gene. CDR1 and CDR2 (germline): SGHRS, YFSETQ. V was shortened by 0 bases and J by 6 bases, with 19 bases between the two germline ends. The CDR3 is 16 residues long. CDR3 in amino acids: CASSLAFQGASPEQYF. The CDR3 DNA sequence: TGCGCCAGCAGCTTGGCCTTTCAAGGAGCCTCCCCCGAGCAGTACTTC.

The chain employs TRBV2 and TRBJ2-7; D could derive from TRBD1 or TRBD2 (5 bases each). Trimming removed 5 bases from V and 6 bases from J, with 14 bases in between. CDR3 length: 13 residues. Germline loops: CDR1 SNHLY, CDR2 FYNNEI. CDR3 protein: CASSSGRKIEQYF. CDR3 sequence (DNA): TGTGCCAGCAGTTCGGGACGGAAGATCGAGCAGTACTTC.

This clonotype showed up just a few times. V is TRBV10-3 and J is TRBJ1-2, with D perhaps TRBD1 (6 bases). Between the trimmed V and J ends, which lost 3 bases and 3 bases, there was a span of 8 bases. Germline V lookup: CDR1 ENHRY, CDR2 SYGVKD. The CDR3 covers 13 residues. CDR3 bases: TGTGCCATCAGTGAAGAGGGGGACTATGGCTACACCTTC. Translated: CAISEEGDYGYTF.

The V call is TRBV27, the J call TRBJ2-2, with a weak D call TRBD2 (6 bases). The CDR3 sequence is 15 residues long. The V and J ends lost 7 bases and 3 bases respectively, with 15 bases between them. The germline CDR1 and CDR2 sequences are MNHEY and SMNVEV (reference sequence). The CDR3 is CASTLGSPDTGELFF. The CDR3 nucleotides are TGTGCCAGCACCCTCGGGAGCCCCGACACCGGGGAGCTGTTTTTT.

This clonotype has a single count. The chain carries TRBV2 and TRBJ1-3, with TRBD1 as a possible D gene (6 bases). This CDR3 region has 14 residues. V lost 5 bases to trimming and J lost 3 bases, with 11 bases between them. The germline CDR1 and CDR2 sequences are SNHLY and FYNNEI. This CDR3 is CASSSWTVGNTIYF. The CDR3 region has the DNA TGTGCCAGCAGTAGTTGGACAGTTGGAAACACCATATATTTT.

Remarks on this clonotype: A read error may be the cause here, since a much bigger clone is one base away. The chain combines TRBV14 with TRBJ2-5; D remains unclear. CDR1 and CDR2 from the germline V gene are SGHDN and FVKESK. V was clipped by 1 base and J by 0 bases, with 9 bases between them. The CDR3 has 15 amino acids. Here the CDR3 DNA reads TGTGCCAGCAGCCAAGGCTCTGGGGACCAAGAGACCCAGTACTTC. This encodes CASSQGSGDQETQYF.

The sample holds a few counts of this clonotype. The chain's CDR3 is CAWTKGVDTGELFF. CDR3 nucleotide sequence: TGTGCCTGGACGAAGGGGGTAGACACCGGGGAGCTGTTTTTT. This chain links TRBV30 with TRBJ2-2; perhaps TRBD1 as D (6 bases). The V gene lost 4 bases and the J gene lost 3 bases, with 12 bases spanning the gap. This CDR3 is built from 14 residues. Germline lookup yields CDR1 GTSNPN and CDR2 SVGIG (reference sequence).

In this sample, this clonotype turned up many times. The chain uses TRBV15 and TRBJ1-4; D gene ambiguous. V dropped 0 bases and J dropped 7 bases, with 6 bases sitting between them. Looked up from germline, CDR1 is LNHNV and CDR2 is YYDKDF (reference sequence). The CDR3 runs 13 residues. The CDR3 protein is CATSRDRGEKLFF. The CDR3 nucleotides are TGTGCCACCAGCAGAGATCGGGGTGAAAAACTGTTTTTT.

This chain links TRBV6-5 with TRBJ2-1; D uncertain. The CDR3 consists of 13 residues. V lost 5 bases, J lost 9 bases, and 14 bases lay in between. Germline values: CDR1 MNHEY, CDR2 SVGAGI. CDR3 DNA: TGTGCCAGCAGTCATCTCCTGAGCGCTGAGCAGTTCTTC. This codes for CASSHLLSAEQFF.

This clonotype has at least ten counts. The chain employs TRBV10-1 and TRBJ1-5, with D uncertain. The germline V and J ends were trimmed by 10 bases and 5 bases, with 15 bases remaining between them. This CDR3 has 13 residues. Germline values: CDR1 WNHNN, CDR2 SYGVQD (reference sequence). CDR3 sequence reads: CAISPGRDQPQHF. The CDR3 coding sequence is TGCGCCATCTCGCCGGGGAGGGATCAGCCCCAGCATTTT.

CDR3 nucleotide sequence: TGCGCCAGCAGCTTGGCCGGTATTGGGGTGGTGGCATTGTATGAGCAGTTCTTC. This codes for CASSLAGIGVVALYEQFF. The chain is built from TRBV5-1 and TRBJ2-1; unclear D gene. The CDR3 has 18 amino acids. V lost 0 bases to trimming and J lost 8 bases, with 24 bases between them. Germline lookup yields CDR1 SGHRS and CDR2 YFSETQ.

This clonotype was observed a few times. The rearrangement uses TRBV7-3 and TRBJ1-6; D might be TRBD1 (5 bases). The CDR3 has 16 amino acids. V was cut by 3 bases and J by 7 bases, with 16 bases left in between. Germline values: CDR1 SGHTA, CDR2 FQGTGA. The CDR3 nucleotides are TGTGCCAGCAGCTTGGCAGCGCGCGGGGGGAATTCACCCCTCCACTTT. Translated: CASSLAARGGNSPLHF.

As for this clonotype: This may stem from a read error, because a much larger clone lies one nucleotide away. The V and J genes are TRBV19 and TRBJ2-1, with TRBD1 matching 9 bases. This CDR3 has 14 residues. V shed 1 base, J shed 6 bases, and the junction held 1 base outside the gene matches. Germline lookup yields CDR1 LNHDA and CDR2 SQIVND (reference sequence). CDR3 DNA sequence: TGTGCCAGTAGTATAGGGACAGGGGTCAATGAGCAGTTCTTC. Translating gives CASSIGTGVNEQFF.

This clonotype was observed a handful of times. The V and J genes are TRBV5-1 and TRBJ2-1; no clear D gene. This CDR3 comprises 13 residues. V was shortened by 0 bases and J by 1 base, with 2 bases between the two germline ends. CDR1 and CDR2 (germline): SGHRS, YFSETQ. In DNA, the CDR3 is TGCGCCAGCAGCTTGGTATCCTACAATGAGCAGTTCTTC. It yields the protein CASSLVSYNEQFF.